Each of the 13 T cell receptor beta chains below was sequenced from the same sample in a study of blood T cell repertoires in COVID-19. TCRdb's table, derived via immunoSEQ multiplex PCR, lists solely in-frame clones and lacks some. The data show 90,000 to 120,000 clones, approximately 92% seen once. The sample comprised peripheral blood. The receptors here all came from a woman over 75 with acute or convalescent COVID-19.

The V and J genes are TRBV9 and TRBJ2-1; 8 bases are a match to TRBD1. Trimming removed 0 bases from V and 9 bases from J; junction bases left unmatched: 8. The CDR3 consists of 15 residues. CDR1 is SGDLS, CDR2 YYNGEE, per germline. CDR3 region: CASSVGQGALGEQFF. The CDR3 nucleotides read TGTGCCAGCAGCGTAGGCCAGGGGGCCCTCGGTGAGCAGTTCTTC.

This clone has only one observation. The chain carries TRBV28 and TRBJ2-7; D gene ambiguous. Trimming took 3 bases from V and 0 from J, leaving 6 bases between them. Germline values: CDR1 MDHEN, CDR2 SYDVKM. The CDR3 runs 13 residues. CDR3 DNA sequence: TGTGCCAGCAGTTTTCAGAACTCCTACGAGCAGTACTTC. It translates to CASSFQNSYEQYF.

This clone came up once. The chain joins TRBV4-3 to TRBJ2-7, with D possibly TRBD1 on 6 matching bases. Trimming shortened V by 3 bases and J by 3 bases, and 15 bases separated the two germline ends. This CDR3 region has 15 residues. Germline CDR1 reads LGHNA; CDR2 reads YSLEER. CDR3 DNA: TGCGCCAGCAGCCACGACTACAGGGCGAACTACGAGCAGTACTTC. This codes for CASSHDYRANYEQYF.

The gene calls are TRBV28 and TRBJ2-5, with 9 bases that match TRBD1. J gave up 1 base and V 6 bases, and 6 bases lay outside the gene matches. Germline V gene data show CDR1 as MDHEN and CDR2 as SYDVKM. The length of the CDR3 is 15 residues. The CDR3 protein is CASSPADRGQETQYF. The CDR3 region has the DNA TGTGCCAGCAGCCCGGCGGACAGGGGCCAAGAGACCCAGTACTTC.

The rearrangement uses TRBV9 and TRBJ1-5; no clear D. The length of the CDR3 is 15 residues. Germline CDR1 SGDLS, CDR2 YYNGEE. Trimming took off 0 bases at V and 1 base at J, with 8 bases between the two ends. The CDR3: CASSVGAASNQPQHF. Here the CDR3 DNA reads TGTGCCAGCAGCGTAGGGGCAGCCAGCAATCAGCCCCAGCATTTT.

V and J are TRBV6-5 and TRBJ2-3, with 11 bases fitting TRBD1. Germline CDR1 reads MNHEY; CDR2 reads SVGAGI. This CDR3 spans 15 amino acids. V gave up 2 bases and J gave up 4 bases; unmatched junction bases: 2. The CDR3 loop reads CASSYRTGGADTQYF. Here the CDR3 DNA reads TGTGCCAGCAGTTACAGGACAGGGGGCGCAGATACGCAGTATTTT.

The J gene is TRBJ2-7, the V gene TRBV5-1, with 9 bases lining up with TRBD1. The CDR3 consists of 14 residues. V trimming: 5 bases; J trimming: 2 bases; junction bases outside the gene matches: 5. Germline V lookup: CDR1 SGHRS, CDR2 YFSETQ. CDR3 residues: CASRSGQGTYEQYF. DNA of the CDR3: TGCGCCAGCAGATCCGGACAGGGGACCTACGAGCAGTACTTC.

This rearrangement joins TRBV27 to TRBJ2-7, with 8 bases that match TRBD2. The germline CDR1 and CDR2 sequences are MNHEY and SMNVEV (reference sequence). The trim removed 6 bases at V and 0 bases at J, leaving 7 bases unmatched. This CDR3 is built from 15 residues. In nucleotides, the CDR3 is TGTGCCAGCAGACAAGAGCGGGGGAGCTCCTACGAGCAGTACTTC. Protein sequence: CASRQERGSSYEQYF.

The rearrangement links TRBV7-2 to TRBJ2-7, with a possible D match to TRBD2 (5 bases). This CDR3 spans 13 amino acids. The ends were cut back, 5 bases at V and 2 bases at J, with 10 bases in the middle. Germline V lookup: CDR1 SGHTA, CDR2 FQGNSA. CDR3 nucleotide sequence: TGTGCCAGCAGCCCCGCGACTACCTACGAGCAGTACTTC. This translates into CASSPATTYEQYF.

This clone has just one count. The chain is built from TRBV5-1 and TRBJ2-3, with 14 bases lining up with TRBD2. V shed 0 bases and J 6 bases; nucleotides not matched to a gene: 3. The CDR3 extends over 16 amino acids. The V gene's germline CDR1 is SGHRS and CDR2 YFSETQ. In DNA form, the CDR3 reads TGCGCCAGCAGCTTGGGACTAGCGGGGGGGCCCGATACGCAGTATTTT. It codes for CASSLGLAGGPDTQYF. Full variable domain (outside the CDR3, taken from reference TRBV5-1 and TRBJ2-3): KAGVTQTPRYLIKTRGQQVTLSCSPISGHRSVSWYQQTPGQGLQFLFEYFSETQRNKGNFPGRFSGRQFSNSRSEMNVSTLELGDSALYLCASSLGLAGGPDTQYFGPGTRLTVL.

The V and J genes are TRBV6-5 and TRBJ1-5; weak D call: TRBD1 (6 bases). Germline V gives CDR1 MNHEY, CDR2 SVGAGI. V was pared by 6 bases and J by 5 bases, with 14 bases between. This CDR3 has 14 residues. The CDR3 bases are TGTGCCAGCAGCCGGGGGAGGGGGGATCAGCCCCAGCATTTT. The encoded protein is CASSRGRGDQPQHF.

The chain uses TRBV15 and TRBJ2-5, with a possible D match to TRBD2 (6 bases). V was trimmed by 1 base and J by 0 bases, leaving 18 bases between them. There are 18 residues in the CDR3. From germline, CDR1 is LNHNV and CDR2 YYDKDF (reference sequence). CDR3 loop: CATSRGGPSAGYQETQYF. CDR3 coding DNA: TGTGCCACCAGCAGAGGCGGGCCTTCCGCGGGGTACCAAGAGACCCAGTACTTC.

The V call is TRBV2, the J call TRBJ1-1; 9 bases match TRBD1. The junction had 11 bases not matched to a gene; V was cut back by 4 bases and J by 5 bases. Germline-derived CDR1 and CDR2 are SNHLY and FYNNEI. There are 16 residues in the CDR3. CDR3 amino acids: CASSADRGSKVTEAFF. DNA of the CDR3: TGTGCCAGCAGTGCTGACAGGGGGTCGAAGGTTACTGAAGCTTTCTTT.